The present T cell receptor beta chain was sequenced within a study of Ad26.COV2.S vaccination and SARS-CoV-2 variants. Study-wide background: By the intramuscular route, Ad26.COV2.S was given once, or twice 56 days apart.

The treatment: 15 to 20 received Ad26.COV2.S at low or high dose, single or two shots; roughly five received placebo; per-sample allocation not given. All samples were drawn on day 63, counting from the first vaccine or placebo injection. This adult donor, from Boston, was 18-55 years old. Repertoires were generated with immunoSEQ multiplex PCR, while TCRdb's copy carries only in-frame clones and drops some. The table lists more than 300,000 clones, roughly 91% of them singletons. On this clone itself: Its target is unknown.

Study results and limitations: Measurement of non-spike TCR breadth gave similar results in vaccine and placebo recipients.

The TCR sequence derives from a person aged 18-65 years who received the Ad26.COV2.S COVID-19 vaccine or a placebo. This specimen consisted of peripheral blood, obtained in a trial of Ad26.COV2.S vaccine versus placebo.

The CDR3 is CASSDVSETGRKEQYF. CDR3 sequence (DNA): TGTGCCAGCAGTGACGTCTCCGAGACAGGGCGTAAAGAGCAGTACTTC. The gene calls are TRBV2 and TRBJ2-7, with 7 bases fitting TRBD1. Trimming cost V 3 bases and J 7 bases; bases outside gene matches: 15. Germline loops: CDR1 SNHLY, CDR2 FYNNEI. The CDR3 totals 16 residues.